The 28 T cell receptor beta chains below all came from one sample that was sequenced in a study of T-cell reconstitution after alpha-beta-depleted transplantation in children. TCRbeta library construction was performed incorporating unique molecular identifiers. TCRdb passed the PCR reads through MiXCR, listing each CDR3 protein once. The sample shows approximately 130,000 distinct CDR3 sequences, about 9.5% of them seen only once. The sequencing here drew on PBMCs, mostly from graft donor cells, taken 180 days after TCRalphabeta/CD19-depleted stem cell transplant. The receptor source for this set is a girl under three years old who had a stem cell transplant for combined immunodeficiency, so the T cells may come from the graft donor.

The chain recombines TRBV12-5 with TRBJ2-2; 15 bases match TRBD2. Germline lookup yields CDR1 LGHNT and CDR2 FRNRAP. This CDR3 is built from 18 residues. Trimming at V came to 5 bases and at J to 7 bases, leaving 11 bases not matched to a gene. The CDR3 DNA sequence: TGTGCTAGTGGTCTCCGGACTAGCGGGAGGGCCAGGGGCGGGGAGCTGTTTTTT. This encodes CASGLRTSGRARGGELFF.

The table lists this clonotype with a few counts. The genes are TRBV6-5 and TRBJ1-1; D unresolved. Germline V gene data show CDR1 as MNHEY and CDR2 as SVGAGI. This CDR3 spans 13 amino acids. The V end lost 5 bases, the J end lost 0 bases, and 7 bases lay between the germline ends. CDR3: CASSRGVNTEAFF. Written as DNA, the CDR3 is TGTGCCAGCAGTCGTGGGGTGAACACTGAAGCTTTCTTT.

This clonotype was seen repeatedly, ten times or more. This chain connects TRBV20-1 to TRBJ2-3, with D maybe TRBD2 (6 bases). Germline assignment: CDR1 DFQATT and CDR2 SNEGSKA (reference sequence). This CDR3 region has 16 residues. The germline V and J ends were trimmed by 1 base and 3 bases, with 17 bases remaining between them. CDR3 sequence (DNA): TGCAGTGCTAGAGCGGGAGAAGGTGTGGCGACAGATACGCAGTATTTT. Amino acids: CSARAGEGVATDTQYF.

This clonotype was seen only a few times. V and J are TRBV12-3 or TRBV12-4 and TRBJ2-5; TRBD2 agrees at 8 bases. The length of the CDR3 is 15 residues. J gave up 3 bases and V 5 bases, and 8 bases lay outside the gene matches. CDR3 loop: CASSPGTRSEETQYF. The CDR3 bases are TGTGCCAGCAGTCCCGGGACTAGGAGTGAAGAGACCCAGTACTTC.

The chain is built from TRBV5-6 and TRBJ2-1; D gene uncertain. The V gene's germline CDR1 is SGHDT and CDR2 YYEEEE. The CDR3 extends over 12 amino acids. Between the trimmed V and J ends, which lost 0 bases and 10 bases, there was a span of 8 bases. CDR3 amino acids: CASSLGVREQFF. CDR3 sequence (DNA): TGTGCCAGCAGCTTGGGAGTAAGGGAGCAGTTCTTC.

This clonotype has a count of ten or more. The genes are TRBV29-1 and TRBJ2-2; 14 bases match TRBD2. This CDR3 has 15 amino acids. Germline CDR1 reads SQVTM; CDR2 reads ANQGSEA. V lost 6 bases and J lost 6; bases outside the gene matches: 6. In nucleotides, the CDR3 is TGCAGCGTAACCGGGACTAGCGGGAGCGCCGGGGAGCTGTTTTTT. Protein sequence: CSVTGTSGSAGELFF.

J is TRBJ1-1 and V is TRBV5-1; 7 bases are shared with TRBD1. Per germline, CDR1 SGHRS and CDR2 YFSETQ. The CDR3 consists of 15 residues. J gave up 4 bases and V 2 bases, and 8 bases lay outside the gene matches. The chain's CDR3 is CASSFRQGRSTEAFF. CDR3 nucleotide sequence: TGCGCCAGCAGCTTCCGACAGGGTCGGAGCACTGAAGCTTTCTTT.

There are a few counts of this clonotype. The J gene is TRBJ2-4, the V gene TRBV12-3 or TRBV12-4; D may be TRBD1 (6 bases). This CDR3 has 16 residues. V was cut by 2 bases and J by 1 base, with 12 bases left in between. The DNA for the CDR3 is TGTGCCAGCAGTTTAATGGGCAGGGGCGCCAAAAACATTCAGTACTTC. It yields the protein CASSLMGRGAKNIQYF.

The chain has TRBV30 and TRBJ2-3; D gene uncertain. From germline, CDR1 is GTSNPN and CDR2 SVGIG (reference sequence). V was trimmed by 0 bases and J by 5 bases, leaving 6 bases between them. This CDR3 spans 12 amino acids. The CDR3 DNA reads TGTGCCTGGAGTGTACAAGTAGATACGCAGTATTTT. The encoded protein is CAWSVQVDTQYF.

The rearrangement links TRBV6-1 to TRBJ2-2; no reliable D call. The CDR3 loop spans 14 amino acids. V was trimmed by 7 bases and J by 1 base, leaving 10 bases between them. The V gene's germline CDR1 is MNHNS and CDR2 SASEGT. CDR3 in DNA: TGTGCCAGCATGACGCAGCGGAACACCGGGGAGCTGTTTTTT. Amino acid sequence: CASMTQRNTGELFF.

This chain links TRBV4-1 with TRBJ2-5; 8 positions agree with TRBD1. The ends lost 3 bases at V and 8 bases at J; junction bases unmatched: 8. The CDR3 is made up of 14 amino acids. Germline V gives CDR1 MGHRA, CDR2 YSYEKL. The CDR3 DNA follows: TGCGCCAGCAGCCAGTGGACAGGGAGAGGAACCCAGTACTTC. Translating it yields CASSQWTGRGTQYF.

The chain carries TRBV10-3 and TRBJ1-5; tentative D call: TRBD1 (5 bases). Germline assignment: CDR1 ENHRY and CDR2 SYGVKD. The CDR3 runs 13 residues. Trimming left V 6 bases short and J 5 bases short, with 11 bases between. The CDR3 region has the DNA TGTGCCATCAGGAGTGGGGGGGATCAGCCCCAGCATTTT. Amino acids: CAIRSGGDQPQHF.

The chain couples TRBV12-3 or TRBV12-4 to TRBJ1-1; D possibly corresponds to TRBD1 (5 bases). The CDR3 is made up of 14 amino acids. V was pared by 3 bases and J by 1 base, with 9 bases between. The CDR3 nucleotides read TGTGCCAGCAGTTTTGGGGCTTGGAACACTGAAGCTTTCTTT. Translated, it gives CASSFGAWNTEAFF.

In this sample, this clonotype turned up a few times. A junction end diverges from the germline sequence, so it may reflect a read error. The chain employs TRBV29-1 and TRBJ2-3; perhaps TRBD2 as D (5 bases). CDR1 and CDR2 from the germline V gene are SQVTM and ANQGSEA. This CDR3 region has 15 residues. CDR3 in amino acids: CSVEGTTEGTVTQYF. The CDR3, as DNA: TGCAGCGTTGAAGGTACGACCGAGGGAACAGTTACGCAGTATTTT.

This clonotype was seen more than once but under ten times. In DNA, the CDR3 is TGTGCCAGCTCAGCAACCCCTCCTGGGGCCAACGTCCTGACTTTC. Amino acids: CASSATPPGANVLTF. The chain uses TRBV18 and TRBJ2-6; D is unresolved. The CDR3 runs 15 residues. Germline CDR1 and CDR2: KGHSH and LQKENI. The V end was cut by 5 bases, the J end by 2 bases, with 10 bases between.

This clonotype was detected ten times or more. This sequence joins TRBV7-2 and TRBJ2-1, with D hard to call. The CDR3 has 13 amino acids. Germline V gene data show CDR1 as SGHTA and CDR2 as FQGNSA. The germline V and J ends were trimmed by 1 base and 4 bases, with 5 bases remaining between them. The chain's CDR3 is CASSLGPYNEQFF. CDR3 DNA sequence: TGTGCCAGCAGCTTAGGACCTTACAATGAGCAGTTCTTC. Together with reference TRBV7-2 and TRBJ2-1, the CDR3 gives the full variable domain: GAGVSQSPSNKVTEKGKDVELRCDPISGHTALYWYRQSLGQGLEFLIYFQGNSAPDKSGLPSDRFSAERTGGSVSTLTIQRTQQEDSAVYLCASSLGPYNEQFFGPGTRLTVL.

The genes are TRBV6-1 and TRBJ2-7; 7 bases map to TRBD1. From germline, CDR1 is MNHNS and CDR2 SASEGT. The CDR3 extends over 13 amino acids. Trimming cost V 5 bases and J 7 bases; bases outside gene matches: 8. The CDR3 loop reads CASSPRQGREQYF. DNA of the CDR3: TGTGCCAGCAGTCCCAGACAGGGTAGGGAGCAGTACTTC.

This clonotype was counted only a few times. The chain is built from TRBV4-3 and TRBJ1-4, with 11 bases fitting TRBD1. Germline-derived CDR1 and CDR2 are LGHNA and YSLEER. The CDR3 covers 18 residues. The J segment lost 0 bases and the V segment lost 4 bases, leaving 7 bases of the junction unmatched. This chain's CDR3 is CASSPRDRGIATNEKLFF. CDR3 DNA sequence: TGCGCCAGCAGCCCCCGGGACAGGGGGATCGCAACTAATGAAAAACTGTTTTTT.

This clonotype was counted a few times. The chain combines TRBV10-3 with TRBJ2-7, with TRBD1 identical over 9 bases. Germline V gene sequence: CDR1 ENHRY, CDR2 SYGVKD. This CDR3 spans 15 amino acids. The V gene end was trimmed by 0 bases and the J gene end by 5 bases; junction bases not matched to a gene: 5. Here the CDR3 DNA reads TGTGCCATCAGTGAGTCCGGGACAGGGCCCCACGAGCAGTACTTC. Residues: CAISESGTGPHEQYF.

As DNA, the CDR3 is TGTGCCAGCAGCTTTAGCGGGGACTCCTACAATGAGCAGTTCTTC. It codes for CASSFSGDSYNEQFF. The rearrangement uses TRBV7-2 and TRBJ2-1; TRBD2 matches at 8 bases. J lost 0 bases, V lost 3 bases, and 1 base had no gene match. Germline V gene sequence: CDR1 SGHTA, CDR2 FQGNSA. CDR3 length equals 15 residues.

This clonotype was seen many times. The chain carries TRBV10-3 and TRBJ1-4; TRBD1 matches 7 bases. In germline, CDR1 is ENHRY, CDR2 SYGVKD. V shed 0 bases, J shed 14 bases, and the junction held 6 bases outside the gene matches. The CDR3 is 13 amino acids. The CDR3 sequence: CAISESARGVLFF. The CDR3 bases are TGTGCCATCAGTGAGTCGGCCAGGGGGGTCCTGTTTTTT.

This clonotype was counted ten times or more. The chain carries TRBV7-8 and TRBJ2-4; 7 nucleotides agree with TRBD1. This CDR3 has 14 residues. V lost 4 bases, J lost 6 bases, and 6 bases stayed unmatched. The germline V gene encodes CDR1 SGHVS and CDR2 FQNEAQ. In DNA, the CDR3 is TGTGCCAGCAGCTCCCGGGACAGAGTAAACATTCAGTACTTC. Translated: CASSSRDRVNIQYF.

This clonotype was observed at least ten times. V and J are TRBV20-1 and TRBJ2-3, with 9 bases that match TRBD2. The V gene's germline CDR1 is DFQATT and CDR2 SNEGSKA (reference sequence). CDR3 length: 17 amino acids. Trimming at V came to 2 bases and at J to 3 bases, leaving 12 bases not matched to a gene. The CDR3: CSARYPWLAGKTDTQYF. The CDR3 DNA reads as TGCAGTGCTAGATATCCCTGGCTAGCGGGAAAGACAGATACGCAGTATTTT.

The chain joins TRBV12-3 or TRBV12-4 to TRBJ1-3; D remains ambiguous. V was trimmed by 2 bases and J by 0 bases, leaving 5 bases between them. CDR3 length: 14 residues. The CDR3 sequence is CASSLLDSGNTIYF. CDR3 DNA: TGTGCCAGCAGTTTACTGGACTCTGGAAACACCATATATTTT.

The chain is built from TRBV20-1 and TRBJ2-1; D ambiguous. The CDR3 sequence is 12 residues long. Deletions cut 3 bases from V and 4 bases from J, with 7 bases between. Germline CDR1 is DFQATT and CDR2 is SNEGSKA (reference sequence). The DNA of the CDR3 is TGCAGTGCTAGCGTAAATTACAATGAGCAGTTCTTC. It is translated as CSASVNYNEQFF.

CDR3: CATSRSGGYTF. CDR3 coding DNA: TGTGCCACCAGCAGGAGTGGCGGCTACACCTTC. This chain connects TRBV15 to TRBJ1-2, with D hard to call. Germline V gene sequence: CDR1 LNHNV, CDR2 YYDKDF (reference sequence). This CDR3 comprises 11 residues. Trimming pared 3 bases from V and 8 bases from J, leaving 7 bases between.

This chain uses TRBV7-2 with TRBJ1-5, with 9 bases matching TRBD1. The germline V gene encodes CDR1 SGHTA and CDR2 FQGNSA. The J segment lost 7 bases and the V segment lost 5 bases, leaving 12 bases of the junction unmatched. The CDR3 has 16 amino acids. This CDR3 reads CASSPGTGFGYQPQHF. CDR3 DNA: TGTGCCAGCAGCCCCGGGACAGGGTTCGGTTACCAGCCCCAGCATTTT.

This clonotype was detected ten times or more. This chain joins TRBV2 and TRBJ2-7; D gene ambiguous. Germline CDR1 is SNHLY and CDR2 is FYNNEI. The V end lost 6 bases, the J end lost 1 base, and 4 bases lay between the germline ends. This CDR3 is built from 11 residues. CDR3 DNA sequence: TGTGCCAGCAGGGGGTCCTACGAGCAGTACTTC. Protein product: CASRGSYEQYF.